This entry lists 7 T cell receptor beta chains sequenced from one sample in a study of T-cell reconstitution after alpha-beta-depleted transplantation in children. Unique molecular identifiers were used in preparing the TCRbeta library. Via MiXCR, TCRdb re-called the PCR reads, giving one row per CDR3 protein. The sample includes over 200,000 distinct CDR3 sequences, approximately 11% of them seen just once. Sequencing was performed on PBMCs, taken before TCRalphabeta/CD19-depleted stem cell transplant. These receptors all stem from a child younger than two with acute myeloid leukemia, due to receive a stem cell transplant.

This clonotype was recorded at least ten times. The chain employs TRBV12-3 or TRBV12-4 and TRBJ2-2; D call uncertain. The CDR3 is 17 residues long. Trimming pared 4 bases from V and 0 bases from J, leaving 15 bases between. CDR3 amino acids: CASSYNPTGTNTGELFF. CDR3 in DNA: TGTGCCAGCAGTTATAATCCAACTGGTACGAACACCGGGGAGCTGTTTTTT.

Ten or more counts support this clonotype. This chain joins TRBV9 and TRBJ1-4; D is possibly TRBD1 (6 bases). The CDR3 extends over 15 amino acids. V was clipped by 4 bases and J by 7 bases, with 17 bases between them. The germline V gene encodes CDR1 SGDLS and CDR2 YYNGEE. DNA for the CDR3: TGTGCCAGCAGCCCCTCAACAGGGTTACGTGAAAAACTGTTTTTT. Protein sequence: CASSPSTGLREKLFF.

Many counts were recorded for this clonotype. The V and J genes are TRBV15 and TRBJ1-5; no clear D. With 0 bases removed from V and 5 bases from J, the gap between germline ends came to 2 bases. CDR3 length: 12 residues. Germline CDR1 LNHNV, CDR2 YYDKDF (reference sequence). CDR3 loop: CATSREDQPQHF. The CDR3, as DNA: TGTGCCACCAGCAGAGAAGATCAGCCCCAGCATTTT.

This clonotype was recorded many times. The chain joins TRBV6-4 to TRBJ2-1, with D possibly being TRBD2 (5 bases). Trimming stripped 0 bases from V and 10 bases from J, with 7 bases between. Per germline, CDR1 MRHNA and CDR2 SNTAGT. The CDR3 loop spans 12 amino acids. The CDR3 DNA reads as TGTGCCAGCAGTGACTCGACGGGAGAGCAGTTCTTC. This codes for CASSDSTGEQFF.

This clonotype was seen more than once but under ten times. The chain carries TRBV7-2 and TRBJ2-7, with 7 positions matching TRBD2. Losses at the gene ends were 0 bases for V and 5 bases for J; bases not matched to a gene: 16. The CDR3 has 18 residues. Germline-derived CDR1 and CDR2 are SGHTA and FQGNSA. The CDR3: CASSLAPLAALGINEQYF. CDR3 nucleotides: TGTGCCAGCAGCTTAGCTCCCCTAGCGGCCTTGGGGATAAACGAGCAGTACTTC.

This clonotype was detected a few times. The CDR3 coding sequence is TGTGCCAGCTCACCGGCCTGGGCCAATCAGCCCCAGCATTTT. It translates to CASSPAWANQPQHF. The V and J genes are TRBV18 and TRBJ1-5; unclear D gene. The germline gives CDR1 KGHSH, CDR2 LQKENI. The CDR3 totals 14 residues. Deletions cut 3 bases from V and 3 bases from J, with 9 bases between.

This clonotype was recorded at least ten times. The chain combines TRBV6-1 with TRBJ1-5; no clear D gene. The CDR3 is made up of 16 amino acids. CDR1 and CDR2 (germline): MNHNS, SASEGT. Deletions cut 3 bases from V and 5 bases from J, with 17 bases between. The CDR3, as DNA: TGTGCCAGCAGTGAGGACCGGGATATTGGGTATCAGCCCCAGCATTTT. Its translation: CASSEDRDIGYQPQHF.